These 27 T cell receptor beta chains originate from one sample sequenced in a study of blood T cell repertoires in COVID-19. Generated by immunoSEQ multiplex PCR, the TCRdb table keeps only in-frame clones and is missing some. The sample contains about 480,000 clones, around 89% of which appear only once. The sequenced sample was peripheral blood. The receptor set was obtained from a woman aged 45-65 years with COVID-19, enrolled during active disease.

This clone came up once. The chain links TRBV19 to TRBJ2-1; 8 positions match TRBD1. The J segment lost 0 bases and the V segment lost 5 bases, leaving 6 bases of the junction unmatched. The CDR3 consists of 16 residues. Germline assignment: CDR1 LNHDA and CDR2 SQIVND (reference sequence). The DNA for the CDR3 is TGTGCCAGTAGTGTTCAGGGGGCACCCTCCTACAATGAGCAGTTCTTC. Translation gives CASSVQGAPSYNEQFF.

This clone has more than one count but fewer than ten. CDR3 nucleotide sequence: TGTGCCAGCAGTGAGTGGCAGCGGGGGAAAGAGACCCAGTACTTC. It translates to CASSEWQRGKETQYF. The rearrangement joins TRBV6-1 to TRBJ2-5; TRBD2 matches 8 bases. This CDR3 has 15 residues. V gave up 3 bases and J gave up 3 bases; unmatched junction bases: 6. Germline CDR1 and CDR2: MNHNS and SASEGT.

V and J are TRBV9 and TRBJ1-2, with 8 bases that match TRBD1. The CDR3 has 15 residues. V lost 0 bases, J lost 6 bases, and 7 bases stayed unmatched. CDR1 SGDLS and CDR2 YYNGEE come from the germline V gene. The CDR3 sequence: CASSVDAGGPDGYTF. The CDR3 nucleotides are TGTGCCAGCAGCGTAGATGCAGGGGGCCCGGATGGCTACACCTTC.

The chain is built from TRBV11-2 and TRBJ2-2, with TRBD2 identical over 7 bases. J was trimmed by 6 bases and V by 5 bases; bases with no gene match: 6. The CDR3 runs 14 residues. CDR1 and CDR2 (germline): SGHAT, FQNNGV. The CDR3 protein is CASSPRLAPGELFF. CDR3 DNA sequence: TGTGCCAGCAGCCCTAGACTAGCCCCCGGGGAGCTGTTTTTT.

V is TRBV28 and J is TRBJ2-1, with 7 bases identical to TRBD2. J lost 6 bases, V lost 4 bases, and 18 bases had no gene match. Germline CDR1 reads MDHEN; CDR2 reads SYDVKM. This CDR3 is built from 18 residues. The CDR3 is CASSYQVRSGDSGNEQFF. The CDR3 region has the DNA TGTGCCAGCAGTTATCAGGTCCGGAGCGGGGACTCGGGCAATGAGCAGTTCTTC.

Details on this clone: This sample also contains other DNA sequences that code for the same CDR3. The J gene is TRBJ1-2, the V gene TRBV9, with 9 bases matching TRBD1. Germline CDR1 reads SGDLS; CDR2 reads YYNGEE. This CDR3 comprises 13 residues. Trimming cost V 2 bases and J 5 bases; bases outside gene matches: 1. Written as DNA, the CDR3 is TGTGCCAGCAGCGTGGGACAGGGATATGGCTACACCTTC. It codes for CASSVGQGYGYTF. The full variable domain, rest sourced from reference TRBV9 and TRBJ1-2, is DSGVTQTPKHLITATGQRVTLRCSPRSGDLSVYWYQQSLDQGLQFLIQYYNGEERAKGNILERFSAQQFPDLHSELNLSSLELGDSALYFCASSVGQGYGYTFGSGTRLTVV.

CDR3 in DNA: TGTGCCAGCATCCAGGGTCGCTACGAGCAGTACTTC. Protein: CASIQGRYEQYF. This sequence joins TRBV2 and TRBJ2-7; a possible D gene is TRBD1 (5 bases). The CDR3 covers 12 residues. The V end was cut by 7 bases, the J end by 3 bases, with 10 bases between. In germline, CDR1 is SNHLY, CDR2 FYNNEI.

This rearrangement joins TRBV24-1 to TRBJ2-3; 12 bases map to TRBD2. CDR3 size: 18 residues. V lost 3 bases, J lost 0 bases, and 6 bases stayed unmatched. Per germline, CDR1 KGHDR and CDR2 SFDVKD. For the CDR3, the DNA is TGTGCCACCAGTGATAGAACTAGCGGGGGGCTAAGCACAGATACGCAGTATTTT. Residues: CATSDRTSGGLSTDTQYF.

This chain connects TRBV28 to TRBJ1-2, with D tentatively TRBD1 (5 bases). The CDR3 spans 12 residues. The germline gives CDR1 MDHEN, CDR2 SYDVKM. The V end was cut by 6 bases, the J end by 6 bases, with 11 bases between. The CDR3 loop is CASSPGWDGYTF. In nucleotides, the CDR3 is TGTGCCAGCAGCCCAGGGTGGGATGGCTACACCTTC.

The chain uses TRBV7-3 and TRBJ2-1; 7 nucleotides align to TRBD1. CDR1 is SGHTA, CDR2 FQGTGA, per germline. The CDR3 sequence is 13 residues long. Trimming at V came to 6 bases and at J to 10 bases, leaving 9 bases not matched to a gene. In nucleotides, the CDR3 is TGTGCCAGCAGTCTCGACAGGGCTGGCGAGCAGTTCTTC. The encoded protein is CASSLDRAGEQFF. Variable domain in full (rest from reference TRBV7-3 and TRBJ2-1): GAGVSQTPSNKVTEKGKYVELRCDPISGHTALYWYRQSLGQGPEFLIYFQGTGAADDSGLPNDRFFAVRPEGSVSTLKIQRTERGDSAVYLCASSLDRAGEQFFGPGTRLTVL.

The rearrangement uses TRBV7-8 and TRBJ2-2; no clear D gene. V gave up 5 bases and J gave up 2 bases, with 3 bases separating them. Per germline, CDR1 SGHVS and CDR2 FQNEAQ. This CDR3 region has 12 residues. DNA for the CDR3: TGTGCCAGCAGCCCTAACACCGGGGAGCTGTTTTTT. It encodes CASSPNTGELFF.

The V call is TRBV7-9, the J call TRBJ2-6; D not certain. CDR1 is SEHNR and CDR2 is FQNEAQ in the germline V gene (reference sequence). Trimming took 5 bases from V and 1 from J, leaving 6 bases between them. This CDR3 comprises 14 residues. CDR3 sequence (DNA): TGTGCCAGCAGCCCATTTTCTGGGGCCAACGTCCTGACTTTC. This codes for CASSPFSGANVLTF. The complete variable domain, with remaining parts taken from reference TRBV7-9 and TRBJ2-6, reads DTGVSQNPRHKITKRGQNVTFRCDPISEHNRLYWYRQTLGQGPEFLTYFQNEAQLEKSRLLSDRFSAERPKGSFSTLEIQRTEQGDSAMYLCASSPFSGANVLTFGAGSRLTVL.

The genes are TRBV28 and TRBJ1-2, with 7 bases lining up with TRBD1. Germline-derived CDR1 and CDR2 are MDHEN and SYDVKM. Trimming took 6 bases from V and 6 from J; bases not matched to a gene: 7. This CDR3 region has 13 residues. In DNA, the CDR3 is TGTGCCAGCAGATCATTTGACAGGGATGGCTACACCTTC. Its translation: CASRSFDRDGYTF.

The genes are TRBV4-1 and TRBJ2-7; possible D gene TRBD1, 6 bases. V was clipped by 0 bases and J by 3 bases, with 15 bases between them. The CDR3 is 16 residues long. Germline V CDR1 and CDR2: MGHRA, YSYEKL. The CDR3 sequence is CASSQEQGHLYYEQYF. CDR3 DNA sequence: TGCGCCAGCAGCCAAGAACAGGGACACCTCTACTACGAGCAGTACTTC.

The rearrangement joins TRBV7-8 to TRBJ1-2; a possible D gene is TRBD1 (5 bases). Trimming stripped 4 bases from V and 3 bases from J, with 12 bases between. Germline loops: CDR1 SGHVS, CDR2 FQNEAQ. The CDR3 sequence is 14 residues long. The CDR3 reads CASSSQGMDYGYTF. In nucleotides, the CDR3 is TGTGCCAGCAGCTCCCAGGGTATGGACTATGGCTACACCTTC.

DNA for the CDR3: TGTGCCAGCAGTTCTTCAGGACAGGGTGTGGAGACCCAGTACTTC. Encoded protein: CASSSSGQGVETQYF. This chain joins TRBV6-6 and TRBJ2-5; 8 bases are a match to TRBD1. V trimming: 4 bases; J trimming: 5 bases; junction bases outside the gene matches: 9. The CDR3 is 15 residues long. Germline assignment: CDR1 MNHNY and CDR2 SVGAGI (reference sequence).

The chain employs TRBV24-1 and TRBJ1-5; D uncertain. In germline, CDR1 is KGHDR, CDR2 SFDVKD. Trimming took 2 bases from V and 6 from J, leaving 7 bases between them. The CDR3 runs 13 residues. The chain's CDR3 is CATSDSPGQPQHF. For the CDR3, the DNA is TGTGCCACCAGTGATTCTCCCGGTCAGCCCCAGCATTTT.

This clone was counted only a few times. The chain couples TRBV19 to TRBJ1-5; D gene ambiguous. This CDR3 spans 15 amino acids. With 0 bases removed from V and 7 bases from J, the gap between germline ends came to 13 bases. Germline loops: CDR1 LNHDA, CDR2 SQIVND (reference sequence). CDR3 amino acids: CASSIDSRGAQPQHF. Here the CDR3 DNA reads TGTGCCAGTAGTATAGATTCCCGGGGAGCCCAGCCCCAGCATTTT. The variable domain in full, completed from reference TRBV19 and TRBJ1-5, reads DGGITQSPKYLFRKEGQNVTLSCEQNLNHDAMYWYRQDPGQGLRLIYYSQIVNDFQKGDIAEGYSVSREKKESFPLTVTSAQKNPTAFYLCASSIDSRGAQPQHFGDGTRLSIL.

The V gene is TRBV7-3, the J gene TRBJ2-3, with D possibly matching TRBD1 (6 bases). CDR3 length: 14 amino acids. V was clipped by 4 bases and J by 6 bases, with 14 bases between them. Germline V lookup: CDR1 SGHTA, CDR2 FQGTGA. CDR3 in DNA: TGTGCCAGCAGCTGGACAGTTCAGGGGGATACGCAGTATTTT. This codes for CASSWTVQGDTQYF.

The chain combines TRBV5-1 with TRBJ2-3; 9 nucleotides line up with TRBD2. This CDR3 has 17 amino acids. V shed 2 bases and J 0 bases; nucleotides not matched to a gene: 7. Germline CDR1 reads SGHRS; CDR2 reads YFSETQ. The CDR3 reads CASSLGAGGQSTDTQYF. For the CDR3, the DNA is TGCGCCAGCAGCTTAGGAGCGGGGGGCCAGAGCACAGATACGCAGTATTTT.

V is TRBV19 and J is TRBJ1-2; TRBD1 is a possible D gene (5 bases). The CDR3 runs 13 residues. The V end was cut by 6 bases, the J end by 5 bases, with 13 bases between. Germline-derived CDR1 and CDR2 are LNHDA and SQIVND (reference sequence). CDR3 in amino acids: CASSPDTPYGYTF. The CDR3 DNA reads TGTGCCAGTAGCCCGGACACCCCTTATGGCTACACCTTC.

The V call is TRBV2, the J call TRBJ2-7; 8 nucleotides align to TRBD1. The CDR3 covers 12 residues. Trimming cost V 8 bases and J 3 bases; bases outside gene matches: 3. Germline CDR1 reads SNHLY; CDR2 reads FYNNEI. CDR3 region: CASWDRNYEQYF. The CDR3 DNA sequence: TGTGCCAGCTGGGACAGGAACTACGAGCAGTACTTC. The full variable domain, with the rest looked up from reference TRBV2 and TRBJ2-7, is EPEVTQTPSHQVTQMGQEVILRCVPISNHLYFYWYRQILGQKVEFLVSFYNNEISEKSEIFDDQFSVERPDGSNFTLKIRSTKLEDSAMYFCASWDRNYEQYFGPGTRLTVT.

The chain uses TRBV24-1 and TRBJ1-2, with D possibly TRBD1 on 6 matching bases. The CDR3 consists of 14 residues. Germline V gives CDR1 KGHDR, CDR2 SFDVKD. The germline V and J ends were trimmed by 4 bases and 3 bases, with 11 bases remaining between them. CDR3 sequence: CATSDPQGYYGYTF. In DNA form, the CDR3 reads TGTGCCACCAGTGACCCACAGGGCTACTATGGCTACACCTTC.

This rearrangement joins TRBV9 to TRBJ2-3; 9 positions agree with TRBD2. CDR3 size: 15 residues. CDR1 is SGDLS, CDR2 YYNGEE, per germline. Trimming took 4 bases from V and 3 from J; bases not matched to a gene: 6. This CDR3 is CASSPPSGATDTQYF. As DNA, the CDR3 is TGTGCCAGCAGCCCTCCTAGCGGGGCAACAGATACGCAGTATTTT.

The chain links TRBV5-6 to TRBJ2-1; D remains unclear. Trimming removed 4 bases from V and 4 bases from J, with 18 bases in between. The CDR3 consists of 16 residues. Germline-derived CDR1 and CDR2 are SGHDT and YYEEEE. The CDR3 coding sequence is TGTGCCAGCAGCGCGTACTACGGCGGCGTATACAATGAGCAGTTCTTC. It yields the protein CASSAYYGGVYNEQFF.

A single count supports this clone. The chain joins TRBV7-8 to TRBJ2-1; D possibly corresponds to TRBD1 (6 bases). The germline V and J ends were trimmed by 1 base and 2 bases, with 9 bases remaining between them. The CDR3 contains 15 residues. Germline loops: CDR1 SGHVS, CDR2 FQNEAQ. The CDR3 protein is CASSLGQGPYNEQFF. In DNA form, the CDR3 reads TGTGCCAGCAGCTTAGGGCAGGGGCCCTACAATGAGCAGTTCTTC.

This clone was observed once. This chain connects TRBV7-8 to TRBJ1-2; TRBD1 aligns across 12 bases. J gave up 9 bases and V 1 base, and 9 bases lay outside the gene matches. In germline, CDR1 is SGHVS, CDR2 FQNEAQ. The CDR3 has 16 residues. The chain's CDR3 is CASSLGGGTGGKSYTF. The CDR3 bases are TGTGCCAGCAGCTTAGGAGGAGGGACAGGGGGCAAGAGCTACACCTTC.